Included here is one T cell receptor beta chain sequence, with context. Per the original methods: Amplification with reference gene primers provided the estimates of nucleated cell counts. Libraries were prepared by immunoSEQ multiplex PCR; TCRdb keeps only in-frame clonotypes and omits some of them. V and J calls and clone size come straight from that table; D and trimming were deduced from the DNA. This sample has under 50,000 clones; 89% occur once, and the top ten carry roughly a sixth. The data derive from a study of blood T cell repertoires in COVID-19. Background on the study: Material from acute and convalescent COVID-19 was sourced from the United States, Italy and Spain.

The V gene end was trimmed by 4 bases and the J gene end by 0 bases; junction bases not matched to a gene: 2. This CDR3 spans 17 amino acids. Per the germline V gene, CDR1 is SGHVS and CDR2 is FNYEAQ. This sequence was found in a man between 65 and 80 years old with active COVID-19. This sequence joins TRBV7-6 and TRBJ2-5; 16 nucleotides agree with TRBD2. The sample was peripheral blood. As DNA, the CDR3 is TGTGCCAGCAGCTCGGGACTAGCGGGGGGGTACCAAGAGACCCAGTACTTC. This gives the protein CASSSGLAGGYQETQYF.